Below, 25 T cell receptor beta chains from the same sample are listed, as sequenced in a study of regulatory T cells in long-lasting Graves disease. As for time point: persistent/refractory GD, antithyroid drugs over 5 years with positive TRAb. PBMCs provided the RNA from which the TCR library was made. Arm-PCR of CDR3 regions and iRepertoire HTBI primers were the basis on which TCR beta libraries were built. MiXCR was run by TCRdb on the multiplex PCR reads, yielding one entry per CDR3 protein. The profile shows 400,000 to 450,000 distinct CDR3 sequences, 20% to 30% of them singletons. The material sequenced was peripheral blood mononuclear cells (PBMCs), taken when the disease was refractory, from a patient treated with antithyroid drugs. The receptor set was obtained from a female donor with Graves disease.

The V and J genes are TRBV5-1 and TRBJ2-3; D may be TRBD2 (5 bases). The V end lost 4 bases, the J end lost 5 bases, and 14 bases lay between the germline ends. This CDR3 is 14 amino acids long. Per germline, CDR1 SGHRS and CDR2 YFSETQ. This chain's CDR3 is CASSPPGVGDTQYF. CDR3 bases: TGCGCCAGCAGCCCCCCCGGGGTAGGAGATACGCAGTATTTT.

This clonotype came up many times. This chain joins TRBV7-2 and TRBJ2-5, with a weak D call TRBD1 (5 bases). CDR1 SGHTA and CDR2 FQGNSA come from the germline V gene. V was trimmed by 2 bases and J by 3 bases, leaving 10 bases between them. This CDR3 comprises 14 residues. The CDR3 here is CASSLIGREETQYF. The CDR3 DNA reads TGTGCCAGCAGCTTAATCGGCAGGGAAGAGACCCAGTACTTC.

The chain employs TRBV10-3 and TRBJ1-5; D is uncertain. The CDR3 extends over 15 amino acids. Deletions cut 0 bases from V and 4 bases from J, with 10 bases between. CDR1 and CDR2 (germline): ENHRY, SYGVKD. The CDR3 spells CAISESAGENQPQHF. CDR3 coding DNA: TGTGCCATCAGTGAGTCGGCAGGAGAAAATCAGCCCCAGCATTTT.

The CDR3, as DNA: TGTGCCATCAGTGAGATGGACCGAGCGAACACTGAAGCTTTCTTT. Translated: CAISEMDRANTEAFF. The chain links TRBV10-3 to TRBJ1-1; D is ambiguous. V was pared by 2 bases and J by 1 base, with 11 bases between. Germline assignment: CDR1 ENHRY and CDR2 SYGVKD. This CDR3 region has 15 residues.

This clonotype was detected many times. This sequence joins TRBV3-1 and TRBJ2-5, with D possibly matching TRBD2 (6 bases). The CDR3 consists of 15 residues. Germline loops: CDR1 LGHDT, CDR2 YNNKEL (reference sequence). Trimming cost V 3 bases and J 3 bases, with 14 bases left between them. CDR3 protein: CASSQAGLVKETQYF. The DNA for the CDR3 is TGTGCCAGCAGCCAGGCGGGACTCGTAAAAGAGACCCAGTACTTC.

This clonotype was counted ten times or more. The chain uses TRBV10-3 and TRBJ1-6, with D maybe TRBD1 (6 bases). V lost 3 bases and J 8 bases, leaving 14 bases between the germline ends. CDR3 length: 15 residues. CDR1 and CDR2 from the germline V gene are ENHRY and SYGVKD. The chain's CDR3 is CAISERGTGDSPLHF. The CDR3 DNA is TGTGCCATCAGTGAAAGGGGGACCGGGGATTCACCCCTCCACTTT.

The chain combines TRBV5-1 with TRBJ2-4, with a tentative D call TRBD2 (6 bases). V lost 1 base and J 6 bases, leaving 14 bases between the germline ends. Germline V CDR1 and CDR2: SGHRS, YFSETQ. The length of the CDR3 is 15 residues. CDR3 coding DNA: TGCGCCAGCAGCTTGTGGGAGGCTCGAGGAAACATTCAGTACTTC. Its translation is CASSLWEARGNIQYF.

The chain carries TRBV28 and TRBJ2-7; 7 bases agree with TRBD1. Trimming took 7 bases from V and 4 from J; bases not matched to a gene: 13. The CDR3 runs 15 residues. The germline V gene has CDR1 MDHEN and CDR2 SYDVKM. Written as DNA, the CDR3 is TGTGCCAGCACCAAACCACAGGGGCTCTCGTACGAGCAGTACTTC. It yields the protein CASTKPQGLSYEQYF.

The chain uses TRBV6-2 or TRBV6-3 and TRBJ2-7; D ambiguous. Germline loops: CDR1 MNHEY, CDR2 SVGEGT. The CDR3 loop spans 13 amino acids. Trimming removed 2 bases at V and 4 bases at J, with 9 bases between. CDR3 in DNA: TGTGCCAGCAGTTACGACGAGCTATACGAGCAGTACTTC. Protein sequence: CASSYDELYEQYF.

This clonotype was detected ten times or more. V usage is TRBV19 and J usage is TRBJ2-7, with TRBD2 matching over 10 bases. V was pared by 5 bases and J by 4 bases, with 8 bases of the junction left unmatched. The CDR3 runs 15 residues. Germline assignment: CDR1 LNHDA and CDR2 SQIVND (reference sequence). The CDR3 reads CASSLSSGRLYEQYF. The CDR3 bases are TGTGCCAGTAGTCTGTCTAGCGGGAGACTATACGAGCAGTACTTC.

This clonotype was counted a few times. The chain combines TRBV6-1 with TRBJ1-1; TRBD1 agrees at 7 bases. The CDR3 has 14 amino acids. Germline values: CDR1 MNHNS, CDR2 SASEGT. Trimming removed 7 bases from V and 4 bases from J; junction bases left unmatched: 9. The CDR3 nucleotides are TGTGCCAGCACTCCCGCCACAGGGGCCACTGAAGCTTTCTTT. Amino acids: CASTPATGATEAFF.

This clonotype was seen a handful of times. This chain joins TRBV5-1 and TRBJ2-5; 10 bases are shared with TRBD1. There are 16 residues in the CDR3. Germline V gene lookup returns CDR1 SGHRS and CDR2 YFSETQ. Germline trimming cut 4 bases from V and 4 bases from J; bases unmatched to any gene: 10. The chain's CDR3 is CASSAEGQGLGETQYF. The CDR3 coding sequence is TGCGCCAGCAGCGCCGAGGGACAGGGGTTGGGAGAGACCCAGTACTTC.

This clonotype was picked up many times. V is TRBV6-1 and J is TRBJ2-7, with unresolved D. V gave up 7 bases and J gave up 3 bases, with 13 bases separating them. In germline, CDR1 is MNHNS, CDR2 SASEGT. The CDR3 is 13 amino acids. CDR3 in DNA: TGTGCCAGCACCGACATGGGGAACTACGAGCAGTACTTC. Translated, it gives CASTDMGNYEQYF.

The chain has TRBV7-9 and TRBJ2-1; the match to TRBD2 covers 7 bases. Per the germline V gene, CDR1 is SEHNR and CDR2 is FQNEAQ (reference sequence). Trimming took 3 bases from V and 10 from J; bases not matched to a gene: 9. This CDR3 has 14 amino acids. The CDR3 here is CASSLILAGGEQFF. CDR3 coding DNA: TGTGCCAGCAGCTTGATTTTAGCGGGCGGAGAGCAGTTCTTC. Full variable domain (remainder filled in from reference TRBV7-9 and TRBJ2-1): DTGVSQNPRHKITKRGQNVTFRCDPISEHNRLYWYRQTLGQGPEFLTYFQNEAQLEKSRLLSDRFSAERPKGSFSTLEIQRTEQGDSAMYLCASSLILAGGEQFFGPGTRLTVL.

The CDR3 sequence: CSVEDRSGREKLFF. For the CDR3, the DNA is TGCAGCGTTGAAGATCGGTCAGGGCGTGAAAAACTGTTTTTT. V and J are TRBV29-1 and TRBJ1-4; D possibly corresponds to TRBD1 (5 bases). The CDR3 loop spans 14 amino acids. Trimming stripped 0 bases from V and 7 bases from J, with 12 bases between. Germline V gene data show CDR1 as SQVTM and CDR2 as ANQGSEA.

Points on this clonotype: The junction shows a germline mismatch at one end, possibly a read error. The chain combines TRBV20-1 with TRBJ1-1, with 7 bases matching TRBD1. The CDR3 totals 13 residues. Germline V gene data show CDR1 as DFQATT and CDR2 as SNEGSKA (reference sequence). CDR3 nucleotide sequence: TGTAGTGCTACCGACAGGGTGAACACTGAAGCTTTCTTT. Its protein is CSATDRVNTEAFF.

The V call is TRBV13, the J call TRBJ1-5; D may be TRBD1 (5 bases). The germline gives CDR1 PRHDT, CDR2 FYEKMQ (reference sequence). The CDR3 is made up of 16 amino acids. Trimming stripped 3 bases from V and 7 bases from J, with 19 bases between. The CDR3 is CASSFLGGVGGQPQHF. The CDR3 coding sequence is TGTGCCAGCAGCTTTCTTGGGGGAGTAGGAGGCCAGCCCCAGCATTTT. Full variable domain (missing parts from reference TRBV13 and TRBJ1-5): AAGVIQSPRHLIKEKRETATLKCYPIPRHDTVYWYQQGPGQDPQFLISFYEKMQSDKGSIPDRFSAQQFSDYHSELNMSSLELGDSALYFCASSFLGGVGGQPQHFGDGTRLSIL.

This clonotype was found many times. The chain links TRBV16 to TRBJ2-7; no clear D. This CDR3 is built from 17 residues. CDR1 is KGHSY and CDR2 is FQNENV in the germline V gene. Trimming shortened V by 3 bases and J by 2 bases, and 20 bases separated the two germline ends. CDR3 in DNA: TGTGCCAGCAGCCACCCCCCAGGATGGCAGTTGGCCTACGAGCAGTACTTC. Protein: CASSHPPGWQLAYEQYF.

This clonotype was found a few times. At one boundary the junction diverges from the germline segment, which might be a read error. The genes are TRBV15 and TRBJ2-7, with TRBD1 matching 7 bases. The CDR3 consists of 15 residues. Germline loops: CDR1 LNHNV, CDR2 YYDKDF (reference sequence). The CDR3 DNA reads TGTGCCACCAGCGTCGAGGGGGCGTCCTCCTCCGAGCAGTACTTC. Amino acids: CATSVEGASSSEQYF.

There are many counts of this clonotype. The CDR3 DNA reads TGTGCCTGGGGAGGAGCCTACGAGCAGTACTTC. It codes for CAWGGAYEQYF. This chain joins TRBV30 and TRBJ2-7; D may be TRBD2 (5 bases). CDR1 GTSNPN and CDR2 SVGIG come from the germline V gene (reference sequence). This CDR3 has 11 amino acids. The V end lost 5 bases, the J end lost 2 bases, and 7 bases lay between the germline ends.

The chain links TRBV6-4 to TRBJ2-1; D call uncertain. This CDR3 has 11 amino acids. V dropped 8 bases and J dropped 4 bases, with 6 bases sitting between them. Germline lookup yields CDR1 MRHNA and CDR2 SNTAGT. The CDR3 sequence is CASSVYNEQFF. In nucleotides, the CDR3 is TGTGCCAGCTCGGTATACAATGAGCAGTTCTTC.

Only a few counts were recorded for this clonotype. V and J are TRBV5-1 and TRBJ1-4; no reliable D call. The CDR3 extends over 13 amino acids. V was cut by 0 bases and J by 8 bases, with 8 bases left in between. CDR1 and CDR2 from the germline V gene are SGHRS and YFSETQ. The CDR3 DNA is TGCGCCAGCAGCTTGGCGGCAGGAGAAAAACTGTTTTTT. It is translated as CASSLAAGEKLFF.

The CDR3 nucleotides are TGTGCCAGCAGGGGTCGGGATTACTCCTACGAGCAGTACTTC. Translating it yields CASRGRDYSYEQYF. This chain uses TRBV2 with TRBJ2-7, with D perhaps matching TRBD2 (5 bases). There are 14 residues in the CDR3. Deletions cut 6 bases from V and 0 bases from J, with 12 bases between. Per germline, CDR1 SNHLY and CDR2 FYNNEI.

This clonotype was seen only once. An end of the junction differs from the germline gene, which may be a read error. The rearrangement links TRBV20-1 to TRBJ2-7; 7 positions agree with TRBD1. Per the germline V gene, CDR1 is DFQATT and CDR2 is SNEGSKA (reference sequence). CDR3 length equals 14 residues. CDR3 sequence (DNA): TGCAGTGCCACAGACAGGGCGACTTTCTACAAGCAGTACTTC. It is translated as CSATDRATFYKQYF.

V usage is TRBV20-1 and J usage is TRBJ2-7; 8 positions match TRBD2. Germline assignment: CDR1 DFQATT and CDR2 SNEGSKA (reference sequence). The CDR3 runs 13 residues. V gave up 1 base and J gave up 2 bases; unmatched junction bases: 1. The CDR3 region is CSARGGRPYEQYF. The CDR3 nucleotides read TGCAGTGCTAGAGGCGGGAGGCCCTACGAGCAGTACTTC.